This entry lists 9 T cell receptor beta chains sequenced from one sample in a study of blood T cell repertoires in COVID-19. Generated by immunoSEQ multiplex PCR, the TCRdb table keeps only in-frame clones and is missing some. The sample carries almost 400,000 clones, approximately 90% recorded once. The specimen sequenced was PBMCs or T cells enriched from blood (not recorded which). These receptors were collected from a young woman with acute COVID-19.

V is TRBV1 and J is TRBJ2-1; TRBD1, the table's D call, lacks a check against the DNA. TRBV1 corresponds to a pseudogene. CDR3 length: 13 residues. The CDR3 loop is CTSSRQGDYEQFF. CDR3 in DNA: TGCACCAGCAGCCGGCAGGGGGATTATGAGCAGTTCTTC.

The J gene is TRBJ1-1, the V gene TRBV18; 10 positions agree with TRBD1. The CDR3 extends over 15 amino acids. J gave up 6 bases and V 5 bases, and 9 bases lay outside the gene matches. Per germline, CDR1 KGHSH and CDR2 LQKENI. In DNA form, the CDR3 reads TGTGCCAGCTCAGAAAGACAGGGGGCCGACCCTGAAGCTTTCTTT. Protein sequence: CASSERQGADPEAFF.

The chain carries TRBV7-3 and TRBJ2-1; 11 bases are a match to TRBD2. The CDR3 has 16 amino acids. V lost 7 bases, J lost 6 bases, and 11 bases stayed unmatched. CDR1 SGHTA and CDR2 FQGTGA come from the germline V gene. CDR3 amino acids: CASTTLAGAWINEQFF. Here the CDR3 DNA reads TGTGCCAGCACTACACTAGCGGGGGCGTGGATCAATGAGCAGTTCTTC.

The chain joins TRBV5-1 to TRBJ2-1, with D perhaps TRBD2 (5 bases). Between the trimmed V and J ends, which lost 2 bases and 6 bases, there was a span of 12 bases. This CDR3 has 14 amino acids. The germline CDR1 and CDR2 sequences are SGHRS and YFSETQ. Written as DNA, the CDR3 is TGCGCCAGCAGCTTAAATCTAGGGAGCAATGAGCAGTTCTTC. This translates into CASSLNLGSNEQFF.

This sequence joins TRBV11-3 and TRBJ2-1, with TRBD1 matching over 12 bases. V lost 5 bases to trimming and J lost 6 bases; unmatched junction nucleotides: 5. Per germline, CDR1 SGHNT and CDR2 YENEEA. CDR3 length: 15 residues. CDR3 amino acids: CASSPGTGGINEQFF. CDR3 DNA sequence: TGTGCCAGCAGCCCCGGGACAGGGGGCATCAATGAGCAGTTCTTC.

This clone was observed a handful of times. The V call is TRBV7-2, the J call TRBJ1-3, with D possibly TRBD1 on 6 matching bases. Germline CDR1 SGHTA, CDR2 FQGNSA. This CDR3 region has 15 residues. V gave up 2 bases and J gave up 3 bases, with 11 bases separating them. DNA for the CDR3: TGTGCCAGCAGCTTAAGGGGGTCTATTGGAAACACCATATATTTT. It is translated as CASSLRGSIGNTIYF. The complete variable domain, with remaining parts taken from reference TRBV7-2 and TRBJ1-3, reads GAGVSQSPSNKVTEKGKDVELRCDPISGHTALYWYRQSLGQGLEFLIYFQGNSAPDKSGLPSDRFSAERTGGSVSTLTIQRTQQEDSAVYLCASSLRGSIGNTIYFGEGSWLTVV.

The V and J genes are TRBV6-2 or TRBV6-3 and TRBJ1-1; D not resolved. Per the germline V gene, CDR1 is MNHEY and CDR2 is SVGEGT. The CDR3 sequence is 17 residues long. V was pared by 0 bases and J by 0 bases, with 14 bases between. The CDR3 region has the DNA TGTGCCAGCAGTTACTCTCCGGGGAAGGGCGTGAACACTGAAGCTTTCTTT. Its protein is CASSYSPGKGVNTEAFF.

Written as DNA, the CDR3 is TGTGCCAGCAGCTTATCGCGGGGTTTTAATTCACCCCTCCACTTT. It codes for CASSLSRGFNSPLHF. This chain uses TRBV7-9 with TRBJ1-6; D ambiguous. CDR3 size: 15 residues. The germline V and J ends were trimmed by 2 bases and 6 bases, with 11 bases remaining between them. The V gene's germline CDR1 is SEHNR and CDR2 FQNEAQ (reference sequence).

The chain has TRBV5-6 and TRBJ2-7; 9 bases fit TRBD1. This CDR3 is built from 15 residues. Germline CDR1 SGHDT, CDR2 YYEEEE. Trimming cost V 3 bases and J 2 bases; bases outside gene matches: 6. The CDR3 spells CASSSGQGTPYEQYF. CDR3 DNA: TGTGCCAGCAGCTCCGGACAGGGGACCCCCTACGAGCAGTACTTC.